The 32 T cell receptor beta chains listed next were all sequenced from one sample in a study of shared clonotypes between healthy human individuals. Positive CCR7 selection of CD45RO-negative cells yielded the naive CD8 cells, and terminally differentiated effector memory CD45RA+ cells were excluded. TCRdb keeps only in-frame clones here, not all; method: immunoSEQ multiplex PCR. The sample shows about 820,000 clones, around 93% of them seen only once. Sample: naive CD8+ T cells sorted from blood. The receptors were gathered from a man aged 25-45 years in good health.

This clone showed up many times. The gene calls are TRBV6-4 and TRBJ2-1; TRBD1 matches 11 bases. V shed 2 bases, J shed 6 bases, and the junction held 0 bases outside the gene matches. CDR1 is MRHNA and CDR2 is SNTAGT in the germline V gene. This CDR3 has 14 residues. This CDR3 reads CASSDGTGGNEQFF. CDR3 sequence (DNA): TGTGCCAGCAGTGACGGGACAGGGGGCAATGAGCAGTTCTTC.

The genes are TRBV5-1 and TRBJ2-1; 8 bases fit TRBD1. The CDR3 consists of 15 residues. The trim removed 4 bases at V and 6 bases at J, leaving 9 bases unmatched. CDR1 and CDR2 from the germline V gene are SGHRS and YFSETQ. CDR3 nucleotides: TGCGCCAGCAGCACCTCAGGGGGCTTGCTCAATGAGCAGTTCTTC. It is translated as CASSTSGGLLNEQFF.

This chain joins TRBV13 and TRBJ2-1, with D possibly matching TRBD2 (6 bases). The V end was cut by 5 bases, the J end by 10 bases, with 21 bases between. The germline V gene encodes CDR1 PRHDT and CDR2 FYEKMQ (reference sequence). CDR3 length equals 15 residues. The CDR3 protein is CASSLMEKGLLEQFF. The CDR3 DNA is TGTGCCAGCAGCCTAATGGAGAAGGGACTTCTGGAGCAGTTCTTC. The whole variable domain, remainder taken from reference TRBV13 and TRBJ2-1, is AAGVIQSPRHLIKEKRETATLKCYPIPRHDTVYWYQQGPGQDPQFLISFYEKMQSDKGSIPDRFSAQQFSDYHSELNMSSLELGDSALYFCASSLMEKGLLEQFFGPGTRLTVL.

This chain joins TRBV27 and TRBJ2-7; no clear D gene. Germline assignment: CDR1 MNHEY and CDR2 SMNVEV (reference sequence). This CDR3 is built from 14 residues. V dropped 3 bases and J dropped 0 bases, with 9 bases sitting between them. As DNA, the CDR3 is TGTGCCAGCAGTTTTTTGGAAAGCTCCTACGAGCAGTACTTC. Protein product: CASSFLESSYEQYF.

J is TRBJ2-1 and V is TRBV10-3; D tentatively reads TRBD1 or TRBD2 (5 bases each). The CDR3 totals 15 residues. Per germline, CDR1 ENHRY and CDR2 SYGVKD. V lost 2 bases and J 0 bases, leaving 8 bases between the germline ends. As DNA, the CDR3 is TGTGCCATCAGTGAGAGGGACCACTCCTACAATGAGCAGTTCTTC. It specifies CAISERDHSYNEQFF.

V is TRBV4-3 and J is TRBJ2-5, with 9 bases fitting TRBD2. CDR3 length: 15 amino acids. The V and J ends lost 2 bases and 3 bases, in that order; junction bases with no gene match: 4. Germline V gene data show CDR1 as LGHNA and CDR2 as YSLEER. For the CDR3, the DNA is TGCGCCAGCAGCCAATTCGTAGCGGGAGAAGAGACCCAGTACTTC. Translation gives CASSQFVAGEETQYF.

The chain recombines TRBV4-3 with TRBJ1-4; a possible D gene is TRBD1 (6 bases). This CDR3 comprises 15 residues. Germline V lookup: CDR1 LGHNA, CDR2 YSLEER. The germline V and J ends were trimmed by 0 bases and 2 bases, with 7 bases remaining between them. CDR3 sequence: CASSQDRGTNEKLFF. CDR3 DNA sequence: TGCGCCAGCAGCCAAGACAGGGGCACTAATGAAAAACTGTTTTTT.

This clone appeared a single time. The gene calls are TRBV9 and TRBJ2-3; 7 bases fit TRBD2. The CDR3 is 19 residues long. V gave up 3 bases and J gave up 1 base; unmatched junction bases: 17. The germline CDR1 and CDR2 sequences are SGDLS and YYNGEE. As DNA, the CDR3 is TGTGCCAGCAGCGCCCCGGGGGGACTTAGTGTATCCGGCACAGATACGCAGTATTTT. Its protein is CASSAPGGLSVSGTDTQYF. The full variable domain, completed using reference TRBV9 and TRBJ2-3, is DSGVTQTPKHLITATGQRVTLRCSPRSGDLSVYWYQQSLDQGLQFLIQYYNGEERAKGNILERFSAQQFPDLHSELNLSSLELGDSALYFCASSAPGGLSVSGTDTQYFGPGTRLTVL.

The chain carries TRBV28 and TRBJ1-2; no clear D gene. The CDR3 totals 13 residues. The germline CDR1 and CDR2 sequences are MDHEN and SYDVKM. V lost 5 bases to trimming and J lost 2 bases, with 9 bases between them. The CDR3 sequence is CASSSVKNYGYTF. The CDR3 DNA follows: TGTGCCAGCAGTAGTGTCAAAAACTATGGCTACACCTTC.

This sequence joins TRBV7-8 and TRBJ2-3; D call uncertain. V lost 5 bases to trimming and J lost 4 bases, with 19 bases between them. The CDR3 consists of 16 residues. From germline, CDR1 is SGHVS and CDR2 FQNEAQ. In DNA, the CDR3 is TGTGCCAGCAGCCCCTCCAGGTGGGTCCGGGCAGATACGCAGTATTTT. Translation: CASSPSRWVRADTQYF. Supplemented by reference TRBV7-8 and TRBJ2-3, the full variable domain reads GAGVSQSPRYKVAKRGQDVALRCDPISGHVSLFWYQQALGQGPEFLTYFQNEAQLDKSGLPSDRFFAERPEGSVSTLKIQRTQQEDSAVYLCASSPSRWVRADTQYFGPGTRLTVL.

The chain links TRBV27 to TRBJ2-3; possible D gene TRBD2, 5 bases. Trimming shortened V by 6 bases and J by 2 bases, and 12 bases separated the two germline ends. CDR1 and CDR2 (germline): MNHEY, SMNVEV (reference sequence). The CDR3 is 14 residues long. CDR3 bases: TGTGCCAGCAGAAGGAGCGGTTCCACAGATACGCAGTATTTT. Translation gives CASRRSGSTDTQYF.

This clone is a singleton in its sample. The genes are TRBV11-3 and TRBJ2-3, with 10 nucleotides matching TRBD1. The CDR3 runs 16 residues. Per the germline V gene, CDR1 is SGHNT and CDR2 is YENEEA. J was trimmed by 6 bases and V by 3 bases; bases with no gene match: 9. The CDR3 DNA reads TGTGCCAGCAGCTTTAGGGGACAGGGGTTAAAGGATACGCAGTATTTT. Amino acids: CASSFRGQGLKDTQYF.

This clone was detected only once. Written as DNA, the CDR3 is TGTGCCAGCAGCTCGGACTCGGACACTGAAGCTTTCTTT. Translated, it gives CASSSDSDTEAFF. The chain links TRBV5-6 to TRBJ1-1; no firm D call. Looked up from germline, CDR1 is SGHDT and CDR2 is YYEEEE. Trimming took off 3 bases at V and 3 bases at J, with 9 bases between the two ends. This CDR3 has 13 amino acids.

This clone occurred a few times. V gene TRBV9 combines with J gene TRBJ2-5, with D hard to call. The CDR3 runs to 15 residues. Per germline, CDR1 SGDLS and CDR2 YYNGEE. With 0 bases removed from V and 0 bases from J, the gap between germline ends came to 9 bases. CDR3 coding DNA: TGTGCCAGCAGCGTAGGCGACCACGACCAAGAGACCCAGTACTTC. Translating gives CASSVGDHDQETQYF.

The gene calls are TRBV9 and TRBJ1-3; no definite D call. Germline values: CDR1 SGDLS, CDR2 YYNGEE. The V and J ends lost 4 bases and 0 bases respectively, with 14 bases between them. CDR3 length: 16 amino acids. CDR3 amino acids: CASSPKDANSGNTIYF. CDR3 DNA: TGTGCCAGCAGCCCCAAGGACGCGAACTCTGGAAACACCATATATTTT.

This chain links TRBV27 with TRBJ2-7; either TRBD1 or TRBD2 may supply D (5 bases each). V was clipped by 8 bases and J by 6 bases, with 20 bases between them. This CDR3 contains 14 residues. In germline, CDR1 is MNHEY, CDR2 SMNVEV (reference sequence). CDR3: CASQRDVMAGEQYF. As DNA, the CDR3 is TGTGCCAGCCAACGGGACGTAATGGCGGGCGAGCAGTACTTC.

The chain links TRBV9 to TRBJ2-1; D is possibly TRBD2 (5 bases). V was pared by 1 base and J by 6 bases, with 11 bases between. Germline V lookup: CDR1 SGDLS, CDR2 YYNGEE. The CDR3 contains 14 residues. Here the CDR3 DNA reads TGTGCCAGCAGCGTATTGCAGGCGGGCAATGAGCAGTTCTTC. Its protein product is CASSVLQAGNEQFF.

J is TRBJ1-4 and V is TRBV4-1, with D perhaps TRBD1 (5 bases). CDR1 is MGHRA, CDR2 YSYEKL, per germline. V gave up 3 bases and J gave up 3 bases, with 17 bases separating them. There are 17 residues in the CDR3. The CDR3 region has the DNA TGCGCCAGCAGCCAGGTAGTTGGGGCGCGGGCTAATGAAAAACTGTTTTTT. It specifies CASSQVVGARANEKLFF.

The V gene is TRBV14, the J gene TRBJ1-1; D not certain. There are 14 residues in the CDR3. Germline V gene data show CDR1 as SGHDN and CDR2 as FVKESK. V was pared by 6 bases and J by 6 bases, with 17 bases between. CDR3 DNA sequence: TGTGCCAGCAGTCAGAAGGGAGGGAGTGCTGAAGCTTTCTTT. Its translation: CASSQKGGSAEAFF. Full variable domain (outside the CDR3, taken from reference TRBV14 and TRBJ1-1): EAGVTQFPSHSVIEKGQTVTLRCDPISGHDNLYWYRRVMGKEIKFLLHFVKESKQDESGMPNNRFLAERTGGTYSTLKVQPAELEDSGVYFCASSQKGGSAEAFFGQGTRLTVV.

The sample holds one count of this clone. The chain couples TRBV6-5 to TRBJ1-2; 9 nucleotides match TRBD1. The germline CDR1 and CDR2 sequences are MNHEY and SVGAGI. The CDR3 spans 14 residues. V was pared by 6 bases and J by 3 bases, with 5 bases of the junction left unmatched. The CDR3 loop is CASRLRTGDYGYTF. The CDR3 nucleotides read TGTGCCAGCAGATTGAGGACAGGGGACTATGGCTACACCTTC.

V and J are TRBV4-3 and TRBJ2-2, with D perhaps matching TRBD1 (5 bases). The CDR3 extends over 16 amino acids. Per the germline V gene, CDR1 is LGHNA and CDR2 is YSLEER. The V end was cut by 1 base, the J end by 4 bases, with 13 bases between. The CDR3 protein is CASSQAQADPTGELFF. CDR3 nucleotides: TGCGCCAGCAGCCAAGCACAGGCGGATCCCACCGGGGAGCTGTTTTTT.

CDR3 residues: CASSYTGGVTNEKLFF. CDR3 bases: TGTGCCAGCAGCTACACAGGGGGAGTAACTAATGAAAAACTGTTTTTT. V usage is TRBV11-2 and J usage is TRBJ1-4; 8 nucleotides match TRBD1. Germline CDR1 SGHAT, CDR2 FQNNGV. With 4 bases clipped from V and 1 base from J, the junction kept 5 bases outside the gene matches. The CDR3 contains 16 residues. The whole variable domain, filled in from reference TRBV11-2 and TRBJ1-4, reads EAGVAQSPRYKIIEKRQSVAFWCNPISGHATLYWYQQILGQGPKLLIQFQNNGVVDDSQLPKDRFSAERLKGVDSTLKIQPAKLEDSAVYLCASSYTGGVTNEKLFFGSGTQLSVL.

Here the CDR3 DNA reads TGTGCCAGCAGCGGGCACGGGACTGCGAACACCGGGGAGCTGTTTTTT. Protein sequence: CASSGHGTANTGELFF. The chain couples TRBV11-3 to TRBJ2-2; the D gene is possibly TRBD2 (6 bases). The germline V gene has CDR1 SGHNT and CDR2 YENEEA. V shed 5 bases and J shed 0 bases, with 13 bases lying between them. The CDR3 runs to 16 residues.

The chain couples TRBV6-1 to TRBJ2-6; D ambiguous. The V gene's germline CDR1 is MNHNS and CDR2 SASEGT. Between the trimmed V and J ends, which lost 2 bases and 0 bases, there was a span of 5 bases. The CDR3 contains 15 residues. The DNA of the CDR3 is TGTGCCAGCAGTGAACGGGTCTCTGGGGCCAACGTCCTGACTTTC. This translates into CASSERVSGANVLTF.

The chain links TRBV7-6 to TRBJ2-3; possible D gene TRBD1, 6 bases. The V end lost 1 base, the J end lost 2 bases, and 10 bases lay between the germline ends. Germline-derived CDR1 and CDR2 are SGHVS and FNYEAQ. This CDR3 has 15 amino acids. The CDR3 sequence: CASSLGTDLTDTQYF. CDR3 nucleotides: TGTGCCAGCAGCTTAGGGACAGACCTCACAGATACGCAGTATTTT.

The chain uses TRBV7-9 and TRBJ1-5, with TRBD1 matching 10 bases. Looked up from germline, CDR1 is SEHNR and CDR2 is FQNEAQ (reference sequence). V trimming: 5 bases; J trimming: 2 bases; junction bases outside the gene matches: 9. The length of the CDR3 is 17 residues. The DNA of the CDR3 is TGTGCCAGCAGCGCAAAGACAGGGGGCGGAGGCAATCAGCCCCAGCATTTT. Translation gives CASSAKTGGGGNQPQHF.

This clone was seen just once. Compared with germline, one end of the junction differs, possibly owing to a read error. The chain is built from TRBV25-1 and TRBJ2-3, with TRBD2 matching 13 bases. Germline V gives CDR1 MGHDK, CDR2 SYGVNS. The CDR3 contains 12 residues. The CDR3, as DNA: TGTGCCAGCAGAGGGACTAGCGGGGACAGGAATTTT. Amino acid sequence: CASRGTSGDRNF.

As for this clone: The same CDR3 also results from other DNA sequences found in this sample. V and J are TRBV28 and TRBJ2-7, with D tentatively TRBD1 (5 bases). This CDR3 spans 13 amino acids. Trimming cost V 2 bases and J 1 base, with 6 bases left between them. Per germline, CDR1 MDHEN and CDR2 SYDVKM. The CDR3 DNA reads TGTGCCAGCAGTTTAACAGGTTCCTACGAGCAGTACTTC. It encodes CASSLTGSYEQYF.

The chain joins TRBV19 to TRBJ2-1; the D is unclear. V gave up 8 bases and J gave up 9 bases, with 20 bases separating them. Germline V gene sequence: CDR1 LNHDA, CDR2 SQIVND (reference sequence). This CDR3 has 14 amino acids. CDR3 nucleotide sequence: TGTGCCAGTTCGGTCACTCAAGGGTTCCGTGAGCAGTTCTTC. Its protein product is CASSVTQGFREQFF.

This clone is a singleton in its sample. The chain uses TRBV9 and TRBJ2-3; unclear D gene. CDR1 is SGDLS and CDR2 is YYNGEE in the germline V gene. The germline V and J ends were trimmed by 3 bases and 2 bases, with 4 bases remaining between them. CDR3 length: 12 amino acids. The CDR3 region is CASSAFTDTQYF. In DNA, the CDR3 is TGTGCCAGCAGCGCCTTCACAGATACGCAGTATTTT. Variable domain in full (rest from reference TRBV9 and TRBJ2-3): DSGVTQTPKHLITATGQRVTLRCSPRSGDLSVYWYQQSLDQGLQFLIQYYNGEERAKGNILERFSAQQFPDLHSELNLSSLELGDSALYFCASSAFTDTQYFGPGTRLTVL.

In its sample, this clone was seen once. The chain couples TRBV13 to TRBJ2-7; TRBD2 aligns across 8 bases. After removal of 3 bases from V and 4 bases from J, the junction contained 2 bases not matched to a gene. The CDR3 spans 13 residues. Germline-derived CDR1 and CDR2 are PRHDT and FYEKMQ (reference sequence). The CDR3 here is CASSLEREYEQYF. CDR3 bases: TGTGCCAGCAGCTTGGAGCGGGAGTACGAGCAGTACTTC. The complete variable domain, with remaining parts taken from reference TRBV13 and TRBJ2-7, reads AAGVIQSPRHLIKEKRETATLKCYPIPRHDTVYWYQQGPGQDPQFLISFYEKMQSDKGSIPDRFSAQQFSDYHSELNMSSLELGDSALYFCASSLEREYEQYFGPGTRLTVT.

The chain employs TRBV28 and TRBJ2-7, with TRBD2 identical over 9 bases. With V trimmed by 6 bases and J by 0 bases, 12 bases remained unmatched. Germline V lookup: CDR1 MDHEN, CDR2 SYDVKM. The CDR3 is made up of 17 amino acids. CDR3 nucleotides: TGTGCCAGCAGCCTAACTACTAGCGGGTTTAGCTCCTACGAGCAGTACTTC. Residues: CASSLTTSGFSSYEQYF.